Following are 11 T cell receptor beta chains from one sample sequenced in a study of post-analysis software for immune sequencing data (dated by TCRdb to the mid-2010s). Overall study results and their limits: Patients showed significantly higher frequencies than controls for about five TRBV segments, among them TRBV5-6, TRBV5-1 and TRBV20-1.

Their specific antigens are unknown. The library relied on PCR. Sequencing relied on an Illumina HiSeq 2500. Unique molecular identifiers were incorporated into TCR beta cDNA libraries to reduce PCR and sequencing biases. TCRdb reanalyzed the raw reads on its own, using fastp at Q25 for trimming and MiXCR for clone calling, and kept in-frame beta chains. Rows matching on CDR3 protein sequence are summarized as one entry with the most common DNA and genes. Counted in this sample were roughly 540,000 distinct CDR3 sequences; under 40% of them appeared once. The ten most abundant clones make up approximately 6% of the sample. The sequenced sample consisted of blood. The source is a girl aged 2-17 years with multiple sclerosis.

There are many counts of this clonotype. The CDR3 coding sequence is TGCGCCAGCACCCCTGGGAATACGTACGTTACGCAGTATTTT. Residues: CASTPGNTYVTQYF. The J gene is TRBJ2-3, the V gene TRBV5-1; D uncertain. The CDR3 runs 14 residues. Between the trimmed V and J ends, which lost 6 bases and 8 bases, there was a span of 19 bases. Per the germline V gene, CDR1 is SGHRS and CDR2 is YFSETQ.

This chain links TRBV28 with TRBJ1-2, with D possibly being TRBD1 (5 bases). Looked up from germline, CDR1 is MDHEN and CDR2 is SYDVKM. This CDR3 spans 15 amino acids. Between the trimmed V and J ends, which lost 8 bases and 6 bases, there was a span of 22 bases. The CDR3 is CASFTGTATTDGYTF. The CDR3 DNA reads TGTGCCAGCTTTACCGGGACCGCCACCACGGATGGCTACACCTTC.

This clonotype was counted at least ten times. The rearrangement links TRBV29-1 to TRBJ2-7; no firm D call. This CDR3 has 12 amino acids. Germline values: CDR1 SQVTM, CDR2 ANQGSEA. V lost 7 bases to trimming and J lost 2 bases, with 12 bases between them. The CDR3 loop is CSARSQTYEQYF. The CDR3 nucleotides are TGCAGCGCCCGGTCCCAGACCTACGAGCAGTACTTC.

This clonotype was seen only once. The chain combines TRBV11-1 with TRBJ2-6; D is perhaps TRBD1 or TRBD2 (5 bases each). The germline V gene encodes CDR1 SGHAT and CDR2 FQDESV (reference sequence). V gave up 8 bases and J gave up 0 bases, with 20 bases separating them. The CDR3 is 18 amino acids. The CDR3 DNA follows: TGTGCCAGCGCTACCGGTCGCTGGGGGTTCTCTGGGGCCAACGTCCTGACTTTC. Translating gives CASATGRWGFSGANVLTF.

The V call is TRBV6-6, the J call TRBJ2-7; D gene uncertain. CDR1 is MNHNY and CDR2 is SVGAGI in the germline V gene (reference sequence). V lost 5 bases and J lost 2, with 13 bases in between. This CDR3 region has 14 residues. In DNA, the CDR3 is TGTGCCAGCAGTACTTTGGGTGAAGCCTACGAGCAGTACTTC. It translates to CASSTLGEAYEQYF.

This rearrangement joins TRBV10-3 to TRBJ2-5, with 13 bases identical to TRBD2. Germline lookup yields CDR1 ENHRY and CDR2 SYGVKD. The CDR3 sequence is 14 residues long. V trimming: 10 bases; J trimming: 5 bases; junction bases outside the gene matches: 7. CDR3 coding DNA: TGTGCCACAGGGACTAGCGGGGAGGGGGAGACCCAGTACTTC. Its protein product is CATGTSGEGETQYF.

J is TRBJ2-4 and V is TRBV12-3 or TRBV12-4, with D perhaps being TRBD1 or TRBD2 (5 bases each). With the DNA end fitting TRBJ2-7 better, the J assignment may be wrong. This CDR3 spans 14 amino acids. In nucleotides, the CDR3 is TGTGCCAGCAGTATAGGACACCGGGACGGCGAGCAGTACTTC. Translated: CASSIGHRDGEQYF.

The chain's CDR3 is CASSRTGAAYNSPLHF. For the CDR3, the DNA is TGTGCCAGCAGTAGGACAGGGGCAGCATATAATTCACCCCTCCACTTT. The chain is built from TRBV12-3 or TRBV12-4 and TRBJ1-6; TRBD1 matches 9 bases. Unmatched junction bases numbered 6, after V lost 5 bases and J lost 4 bases. This CDR3 contains 16 residues.

V usage is TRBV3-1 and J usage is TRBJ2-1, with 7 bases that match TRBD2. Trimming removed 4 bases from V and 12 bases from J; junction bases left unmatched: 9. Germline CDR1 and CDR2: LGHDT and YNNKEL (reference sequence). This CDR3 spans 13 amino acids. The CDR3 nucleotides are TGTGCCAGCAGCCTACCAGACCGGGAGGCGCAGTTCTTC. As protein: CASSLPDREAQFF.

This clonotype has a handful of counts. The chain recombines TRBV27 with TRBJ1-2; D remains ambiguous. V was pared by 3 bases and J by 2 bases, with 7 bases between. Germline V lookup: CDR1 MNHEY, CDR2 SMNVEV (reference sequence). The CDR3 has 13 residues. CDR3: CASSFASNYGYTF. The CDR3 DNA follows: TGTGCCAGCAGTTTCGCTTCCAACTATGGCTACACCTTC.

The rearrangement joins TRBV4-1 to TRBJ1-2; 8 bases map to TRBD1. CDR3 size: 13 residues. The germline V gene encodes CDR1 MGHRA and CDR2 YSYEKL. V gave up 4 bases and J gave up 6 bases; unmatched junction bases: 4. CDR3 residues: CASSPQGADGYTF. The CDR3 coding sequence is TGCGCCAGCAGCCCGCAGGGGGCGGATGGCTACACCTTC.